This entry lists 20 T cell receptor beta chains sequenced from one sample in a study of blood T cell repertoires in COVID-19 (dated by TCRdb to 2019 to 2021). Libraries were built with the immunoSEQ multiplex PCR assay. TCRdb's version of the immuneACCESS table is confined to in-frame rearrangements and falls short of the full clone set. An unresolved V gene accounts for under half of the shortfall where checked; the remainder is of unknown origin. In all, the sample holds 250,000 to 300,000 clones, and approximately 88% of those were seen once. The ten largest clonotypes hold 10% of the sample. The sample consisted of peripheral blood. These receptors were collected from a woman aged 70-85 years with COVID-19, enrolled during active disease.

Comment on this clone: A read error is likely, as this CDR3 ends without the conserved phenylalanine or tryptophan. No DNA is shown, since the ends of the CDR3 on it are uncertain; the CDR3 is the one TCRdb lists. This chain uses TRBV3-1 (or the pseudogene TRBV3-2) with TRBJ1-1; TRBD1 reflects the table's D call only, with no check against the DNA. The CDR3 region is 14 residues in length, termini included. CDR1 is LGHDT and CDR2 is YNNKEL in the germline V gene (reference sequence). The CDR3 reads CASSQGGRDTRSEL.

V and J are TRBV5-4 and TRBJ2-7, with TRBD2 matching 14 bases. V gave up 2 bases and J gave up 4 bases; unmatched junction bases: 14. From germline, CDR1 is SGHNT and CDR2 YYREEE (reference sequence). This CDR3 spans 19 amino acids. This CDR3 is CASSFSGTSGSLMGYEQYF. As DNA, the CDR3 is TGTGCCAGCAGCTTTTCCGGGACTAGCGGGAGTCTCATGGGTTACGAGCAGTACTTC.

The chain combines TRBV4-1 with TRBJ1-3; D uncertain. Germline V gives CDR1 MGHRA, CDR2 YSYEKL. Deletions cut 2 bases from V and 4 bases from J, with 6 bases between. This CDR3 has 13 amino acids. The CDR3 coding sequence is TGCGCCAGCAGCCAAACCCGGGGAAACACCATATATTTT. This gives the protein CASSQTRGNTIYF.

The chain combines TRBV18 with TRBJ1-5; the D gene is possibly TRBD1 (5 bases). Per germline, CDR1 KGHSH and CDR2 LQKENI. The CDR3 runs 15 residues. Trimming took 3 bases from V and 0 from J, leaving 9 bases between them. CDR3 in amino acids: CASSPGQNSNQPQHF. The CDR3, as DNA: TGTGCCAGCTCACCGGGGCAGAATAGCAATCAGCCCCAGCATTTT.

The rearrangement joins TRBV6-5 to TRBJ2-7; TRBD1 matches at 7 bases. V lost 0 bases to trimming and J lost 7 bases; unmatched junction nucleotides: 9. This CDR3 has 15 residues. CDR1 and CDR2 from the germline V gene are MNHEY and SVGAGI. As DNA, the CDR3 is TGTGCCAGCAGTTACTCGGGCAGGGGGACGGGAGAGCAGTACTTC. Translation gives CASSYSGRGTGEQYF.

This CDR3 reads CASSFNSGGALGNQPQHF. As DNA, the CDR3 is TGTGCCAGCAGCTTCAACTCTGGGGGGGCATTGGGAAATCAGCCCCAGCATTTT. J is TRBJ1-5 and V is TRBV5-5; possibly TRBD1 for D (6 bases). The CDR3 covers 18 residues. V was clipped by 2 bases and J by 4 bases, with 22 bases between them. Germline V gene sequence: CDR1 SGHKS, CDR2 YYEKEE (reference sequence).

The CDR3, as DNA: TGTGCCAGTAGTGCCAGGGGCATGAACACTGAAGCTTTCTTT. As protein: CASSARGMNTEAFF. This chain links TRBV19 with TRBJ1-1; TRBD1 might be the D (6 bases). This CDR3 comprises 14 residues. V gave up 5 bases and J gave up 0 bases, with 10 bases separating them. Germline V gene sequence: CDR1 LNHDA, CDR2 SQIVND (reference sequence).

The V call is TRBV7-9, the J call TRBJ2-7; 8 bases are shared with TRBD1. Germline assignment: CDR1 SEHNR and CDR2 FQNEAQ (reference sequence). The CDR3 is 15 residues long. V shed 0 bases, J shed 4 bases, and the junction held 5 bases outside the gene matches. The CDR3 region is CASSLAAGTGYEQYF. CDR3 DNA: TGTGCCAGCAGCTTAGCGGCCGGGACAGGATACGAGCAGTACTTC.

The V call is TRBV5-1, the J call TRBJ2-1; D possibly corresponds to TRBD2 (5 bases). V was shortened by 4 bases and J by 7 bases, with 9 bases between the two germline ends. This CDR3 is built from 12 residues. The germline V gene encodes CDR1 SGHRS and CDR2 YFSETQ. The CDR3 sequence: CASSAEVNEQFF. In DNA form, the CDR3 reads TGCGCCAGCAGCGCGGAGGTTAATGAGCAGTTCTTC.

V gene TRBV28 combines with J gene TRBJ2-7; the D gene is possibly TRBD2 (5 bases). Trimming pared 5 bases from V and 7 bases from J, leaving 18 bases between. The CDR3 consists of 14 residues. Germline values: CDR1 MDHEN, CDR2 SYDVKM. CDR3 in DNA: TGTGCCAGCAGTCCCCCCGAGGAGGTAGCAGAGCAGTACTTC. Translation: CASSPPEEVAEQYF.

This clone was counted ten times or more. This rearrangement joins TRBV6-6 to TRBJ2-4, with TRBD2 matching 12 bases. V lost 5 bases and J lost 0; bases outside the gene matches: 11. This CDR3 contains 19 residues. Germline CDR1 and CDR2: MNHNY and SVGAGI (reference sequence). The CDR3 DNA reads TGTGCCAGCAGTCCGATCCGACTAGCGGGAGCACTAGCCAAAAACATTCAGTACTTC. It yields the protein CASSPIRLAGALAKNIQYF.

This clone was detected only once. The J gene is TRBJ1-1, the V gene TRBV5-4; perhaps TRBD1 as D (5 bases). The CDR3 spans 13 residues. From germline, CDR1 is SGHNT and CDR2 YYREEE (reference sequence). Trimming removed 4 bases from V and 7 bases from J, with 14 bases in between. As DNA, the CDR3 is TGTGCCAGCAGCCCGGGGGGTCGTAGTGAAGCTTTCTTT. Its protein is CASSPGGRSEAFF. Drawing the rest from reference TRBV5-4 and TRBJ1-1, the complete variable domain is ETGVTQSPTHLIKTRGQQVTLRCSSQSGHNTVSWYQQALGQGPQFIFQYYREEENGRGNFPPRFSGLQFPNYSSELNVNALELDDSALYLCASSPGGRSEAFFGQGTRLTVV.

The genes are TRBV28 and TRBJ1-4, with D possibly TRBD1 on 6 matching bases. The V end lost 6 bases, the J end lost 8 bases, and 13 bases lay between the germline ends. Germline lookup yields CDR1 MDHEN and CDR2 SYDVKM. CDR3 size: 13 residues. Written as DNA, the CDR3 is TGTGCCAGCAGGGACAGCCTTCGAGAAAAACTGTTTTTT. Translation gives CASRDSLREKLFF.

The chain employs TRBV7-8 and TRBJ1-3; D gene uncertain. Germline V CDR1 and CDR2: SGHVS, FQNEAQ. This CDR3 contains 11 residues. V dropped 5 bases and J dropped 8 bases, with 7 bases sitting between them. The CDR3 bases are TGTGCCAGCAGCCCCATAGACACCATATATTTT. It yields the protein CASSPIDTIYF.

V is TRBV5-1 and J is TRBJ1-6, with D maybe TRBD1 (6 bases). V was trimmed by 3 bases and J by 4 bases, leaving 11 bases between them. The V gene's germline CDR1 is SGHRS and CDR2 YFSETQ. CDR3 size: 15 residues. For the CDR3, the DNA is TGCGCCAGCAGCTCCCTCGGACAGTATAATTCACCCCTCCACTTT. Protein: CASSSLGQYNSPLHF.

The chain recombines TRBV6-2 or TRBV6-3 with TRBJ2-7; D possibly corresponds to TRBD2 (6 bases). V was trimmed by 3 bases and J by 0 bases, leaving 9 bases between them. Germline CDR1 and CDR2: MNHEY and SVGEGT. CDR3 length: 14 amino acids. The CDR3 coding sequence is TGTGCCAGCAGTTATGCCGGGGGCTCCTACGAGCAGTACTTC. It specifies CASSYAGGSYEQYF.

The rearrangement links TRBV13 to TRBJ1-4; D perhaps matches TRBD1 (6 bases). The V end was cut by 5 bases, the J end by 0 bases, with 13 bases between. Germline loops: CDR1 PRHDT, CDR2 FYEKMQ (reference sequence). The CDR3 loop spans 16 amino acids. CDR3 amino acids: CASSRKGDPTNEKLFF. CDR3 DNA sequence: TGTGCCAGCAGCCGAAAGGGGGATCCAACTAATGAAAAACTGTTTTTT.

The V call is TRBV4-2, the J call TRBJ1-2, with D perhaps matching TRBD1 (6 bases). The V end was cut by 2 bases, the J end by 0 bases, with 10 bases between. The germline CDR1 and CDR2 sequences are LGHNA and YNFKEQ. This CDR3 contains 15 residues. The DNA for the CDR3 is TGTGCCAGCAGCCAATTGGGGGCCTCTAACTATGGCTACACCTTC. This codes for CASSQLGASNYGYTF.

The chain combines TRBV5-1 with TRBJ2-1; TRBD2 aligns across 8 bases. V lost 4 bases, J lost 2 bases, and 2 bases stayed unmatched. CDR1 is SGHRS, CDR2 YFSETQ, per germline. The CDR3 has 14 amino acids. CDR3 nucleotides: TGCGCCAGCAGCGGTAGCGGGACCTACAATGAGCAGTTCTTC. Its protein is CASSGSGTYNEQFF.

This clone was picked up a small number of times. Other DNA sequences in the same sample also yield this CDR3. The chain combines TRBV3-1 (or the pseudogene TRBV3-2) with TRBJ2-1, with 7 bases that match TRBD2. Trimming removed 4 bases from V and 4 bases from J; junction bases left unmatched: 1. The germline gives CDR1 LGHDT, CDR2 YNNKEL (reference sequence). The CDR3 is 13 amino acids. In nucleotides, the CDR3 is TGTGCCAGCAGCCGGGACTATTACAATGAGCAGTTCTTC. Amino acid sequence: CASSRDYYNEQFF.